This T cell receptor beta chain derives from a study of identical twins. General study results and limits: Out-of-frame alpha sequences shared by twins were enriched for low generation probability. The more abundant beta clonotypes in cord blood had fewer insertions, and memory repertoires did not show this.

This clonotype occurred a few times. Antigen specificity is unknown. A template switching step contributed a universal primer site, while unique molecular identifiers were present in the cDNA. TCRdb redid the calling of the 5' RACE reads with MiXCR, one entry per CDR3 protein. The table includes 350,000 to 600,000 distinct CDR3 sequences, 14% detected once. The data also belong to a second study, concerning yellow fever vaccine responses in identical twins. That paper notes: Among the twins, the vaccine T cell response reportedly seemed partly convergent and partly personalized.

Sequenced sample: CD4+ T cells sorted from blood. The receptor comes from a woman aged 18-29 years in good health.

The CDR3 loop is CASSAGRGPYEQYF. DNA of the CDR3: TGCGCCAGCAGCGCAGGAAGGGGTCCCTACGAGCAGTACTTC. The J gene is TRBJ2-7, the V gene TRBV5-1, with D perhaps matching TRBD1 (5 bases). Trimming cost V 4 bases and J 2 bases, with 13 bases left between them. The CDR3 runs to 14 residues. Germline lookup yields CDR1 SGHRS and CDR2 YFSETQ.